Listed below are T cell receptor beta chains from one sample, sequenced in a study of T-cell reconstitution after alpha-beta-depleted transplantation in children. TCRdb reprocessed the PCR reads via MiXCR and lists one record per CDR3 protein. The sample lists about 5,800 distinct CDR3 sequences, roughly a sixth occurring once. Material: PBMCs, mostly from graft donor cells, obtained 180 days after TCRalphabeta/CD19-depleted stem cell transplant. These receptor sequences come from a patient younger than 10 who had a stem cell transplant for inherited bone marrow failure, so the T cells may come from the graft donor. The CDR3 runs from the conserved cysteine through the conserved F or W. Fields, in order: D gene, J gene, V gene, clone size, CDR3 protein, CDR3 DNA. D genes are given only for firm matches. Some rows have no size entry. The others give once, few or many, or a class for an expanded clone.

>NA|TRBJ1-2|TRBV5-8|many
CASSFHRVLAYGYTF
TGTGCCAGCAGCTTTCACAGGGTCCTTGCCTATGGCTACACCTTC
>TRBD2|TRBJ2-7|TRBV6-5|many
CASSLGGVGEQYF
TGTGCCAGCAGCCTGGGGGGGGTGGGCGAGCAGTACTTC
>NA|TRBJ1-2|TRBV7-2|NA
CASSLELVTGINYGYTF
TGTGCCAGCAGCTTAGAGCTAGTTACAGGGATTAACTATGGCTACACCTTC
>NA|TRBJ2-1|TRBV4-2|many
CASSQGPVSSYNEQFF
TGTGCCAGCAGCCAAGGCCCAGTTAGCTCCTACAATGAGCAGTTCTTC
>NA|TRBJ2-5|TRBV10-3|many
CAISDGGEQETQYF
TGTGCCATCAGTGATGGGGGAGAACAAGAGACCCAGTACTTC
>NA|TRBJ1-1|TRBV6-2/TRBV6-3|many
CASDKAEGTEAFF
TGTGCCAGTGATAAGGCCGAGGGGACTGAAGCTTTCTTT
>TRBD2|TRBJ2-1|TRBV7-7|many
CASSLGGGTKFF
TGTGCCAGCAGCTTAGGCGGGGGGACAAAGTTCTTC
>NA|TRBJ1-1|TRBV4-3|many
CASSQTGTSKFF
TGCGCCAGCAGCCAAACCGGGACAAGTAAATTCTTT
>NA|TRBJ2-1|TRBV19|many
CASSERVSSYNEQFF
TGTGCCAGTAGCGAGCGAGTGTCCTCCTACAATGAGCAGTTCTTC
>TRBD1|TRBJ1-2|TRBV12-3/TRBV12-4|NA
CASSPGQGHSNYGYTF
TGTGCCAGCAGTCCGGGACAGGGACACTCTAACTATGGCTACACCTTC
>NA|TRBJ2-1|TRBV29-1|NA
CSVEDQVAAGREQFF
TGCAGCGTTGAAGATCAAGTGGCGGCGGGCCGTGAGCAGTTCTTC
>NA|TRBJ1-6|TRBV7-8|many
CASSQDWGSYNSPLHF
TGTGCCAGCAGCCAAGACTGGGGCTCCTATAATTCACCCCTCCACTTT
>NA|TRBJ1-1|TRBV7-9|NA
CASSSRQREAFF
TGTGCCAGCAGCTCAAGACAGCGTGAAGCTTTCTTT
>NA|TRBJ1-5|TRBV4-2|many
CASSQWGNQPQHF
TGTGCCAGCAGCCAATGGGGGAATCAGCCCCAGCATTTT
>TRBD1|TRBJ1-4|TRBV2|many
CASRGQTTNEKLFF
TGTGCCAGCAGGGGACAGACAACTAATGAAAAACTGTTTTTT
>NA|TRBJ1-2|TRBV24-1|many
CATSDGAGDGYTF
TGTGCCACCAGTGATGGTGCCGGGGATGGCTACACCTTC
>NA|TRBJ2-5|TRBV7-2|many
CASSPKAGATTQYF
TGTGCCAGCAGCCCTAAGGCCGGGGCAACGACCCAGTACTTC
>NA|TRBJ2-6|TRBV27|many
CASSKSGPSVSGANVLTF
TGTGCCAGCAGTAAATCCGGGCCCAGCGTTTCTGGGGCCAACGTCCTGACTTTC
>NA|TRBJ2-2|TRBV7-9|many
CASSLQTAGELFF
TGTGCCAGCAGCTTACAGACGGCCGGGGAGCTGTTTTTT
>TRBD2|TRBJ2-3|TRBV6-5|many
CASSYRLAGDTQYF
TGTGCCAGCAGCTATCGACTAGCGGGAGATACGCAGTATTTT
>NA|TRBJ2-1|TRBV6-2/TRBV6-3|few
CASSTGPPRYNEQFF
TGTGCCAGCAGCACAGGGCCGCCGAGATACAATGAGCAGTTCTTC
>NA|TRBJ2-1|TRBV7-2|many
CASSFSSGGGRVF
TGTGCCAGCAGCTTTAGCAGTGGCGGGGGCCGGGTCTTC
>TRBD2|TRBJ2-5|TRBV11-2|many
CASSQNPGLGGGETQYF
TGTGCCAGCAGCCAAAATCCGGGACTAGGTGGGGGGGAGACCCAGTACTTC
>TRBD2|TRBJ2-3|TRBV19|many
CASRTSGVIDTQYF
TGTGCCAGTAGGACTAGCGGGGTTATAGATACGCAGTATTTT
>NA|TRBJ2-3|TRBV29-1|NA
CSDGTRDTQYF
TGCAGCGACGGGACGAGGGATACGCAGTATTTT
>NA|TRBJ1-4|TRBV20-1|many
CRIKEGTPKADEKLFF
TGCAGAATTAAGGAGGGGACACCTAAGGCGGATGAAAAACTGTTTTTT
>TRBD1|TRBJ2-7|TRBV7-9|many
CASSLNTRGQGLAYEQYF
TGTGCCAGCAGCTTAAATACGCGGGGACAGGGGTTGGCTTACGAGCAGTACTTC
>TRBD1|TRBJ2-5|TRBV28|many
CASTLQGEETQYF
TGTGCCAGCACCCTACAGGGGGAAGAGACCCAGTACTTC
>NA|TRBJ2-5|TRBV6-2/TRBV6-3|many
CASSYGAAQETQYF
TGTGCCAGCAGTTACGGTGCGGCCCAAGAGACCCAGTACTTC
>NA|TRBJ1-1|TRBV6-2/TRBV6-3|many
CASSYSEIRVTEAFF
TGTGCCAGCAGTTACTCGGAGATAAGGGTCACTGAAGCTTTCTTT
>TRBD1|TRBJ1-2|TRBV6-2/TRBV6-3|many
CASSYPWTGDGYTF
TGTGCCAGCAGTTACCCATGGACAGGGGATGGCTACACCTTC
>NA|TRBJ2-1|TRBV6-1|many
CASSTRAGSYNEQFF
TGTGCCAGCAGTACAAGGGCGGGGTCCTACAATGAGCAGTTCTTC
>TRBD2|TRBJ2-5|TRBV5-1|many
CASSLGRRGGGRKETQYF
TGCGCCAGCAGCTTAGGAAGACGGGGGGGGGGTCGGAAAGAGACCCAGTACTTC
>NA|TRBJ2-3|TRBV6-4|many
CASSDSGTHSGTDTQYF
TGTGCCAGCAGTGACTCTGGAACGCACTCTGGCACAGATACGCAGTATTTT
>TRBD1|TRBJ2-5|TRBV20-1|many
CSADRQGSPETQYF
TGCAGTGCCGACAGACAGGGATCTCCAGAGACCCAGTACTTC
>TRBD2|TRBJ2-7|TRBV7-9|many
CASSSPGLAGAYEQYF
TGTGCCAGCAGCTCCCCGGGACTAGCGGGAGCCTACGAGCAGTACTTC
>TRBD1|TRBJ1-5|TRBV30|NA
CAWSVQGVQPQHF
TGTGCCTGGAGTGTACAGGGGGTCCAGCCCCAGCATTTT
>NA|TRBJ2-1|TRBV20-1|many
CSAGNSPNYNEQFF
TGCAGTGCTGGAAATTCCCCAAACTACAATGAGCAGTTCTTC
>TRBD2|TRBJ2-1|TRBV7-2|many
CASSSQGRTLAGLEQFF
TGTGCCAGCAGCTCCCAGGGGCGGACCCTAGCGGGACTGGAGCAGTTCTTC
>TRBD2|TRBJ2-1|TRBV5-4|medium-sized
CASSPRLAGGTNEQFF
TGTGCCAGCAGCCCGCGACTAGCGGGAGGGACTAATGAGCAGTTCTTC
>TRBD1|TRBJ2-3|TRBV7-3|many
CASSSRRGRGRLRSGTDTQYF
TGTGCCAGCAGCTCACGCCGGGGCAGGGGGCGATTACGCTCCGGCACAGATACGCAGTATTTT
>TRBD2|TRBJ2-1|TRBV24-1|many
CATGRVEGNEQFF
TGTGCCACCGGGAGGGTAGAGGGCAATGAGCAGTTCTTC
>NA|TRBJ1-6|TRBV10-3|many
CAGETGSYNSPLHF
TGTGCCGGGGAGACGGGCTCCTATAATTCACCCCTCCACTTT
>NA|TRBJ1-2|TRBV28|many
CASSLYWTIQGGYTF
TGTGCCAGCAGTTTATATTGGACAATACAAGGAGGCTACACCTTC
>TRBD1|TRBJ2-1|TRBV7-9|many
CASRKDRVGYNEQFF
TGTGCCAGCAGAAAGGACAGGGTGGGGTACAATGAGCAGTTCTTC
>NA|TRBJ2-5|TRBV7-9|large
CASSLRTGATQYF
TGTGCCAGCAGCTTACGTACAGGAGCGACCCAGTACTTC
>NA|TRBJ2-7|TRBV4-1|NA
CASSQEGISFSYEQYF
TGCGCCAGCAGCCAAGAGGGCATATCTTTCTCCTACGAGCAGTACTTC
>NA|TRBJ2-5|TRBV12-3/TRBV12-4|many
CASSYDLQGWETQYF
TGTGCCAGCAGTTACGACCTACAGGGTTGGGAGACCCAGTACTTC
>NA|TRBJ2-2|TRBV20-1|many
CSARDNRAGGDTGELFF
TGCAGTGCTAGAGATAACCGGGCAGGGGGGGACACCGGGGAGCTGTTTTTT
>TRBD1|TRBJ2-5|TRBV24-1|many
CATSDSGTGWFGETQYF
TGTGCCACCAGTGACTCCGGGACAGGGTGGTTTGGGGAGACCCAGTACTTC
>TRBD1|TRBJ1-1|TRBV5-1|many
CASSDRGGYTEAFF
TGCGCCAGCAGCGACAGGGGGGGGTACACTGAAGCTTTCTTT
>NA|TRBJ2-7|TRBV5-6|many
CASTILTIYEQYF
TGTGCCAGCACCATCCTGACCATTTACGAGCAGTACTTC
>NA|TRBJ2-4|TRBV9|NA
CASDSPGLAKNIQYF
TGTGCCAGCGACTCCCCGGGACTAGCCAAAAACATTCAGTACTTC
>TRBD1|TRBJ2-7|TRBV7-6|many
CASSPWTGQYEQYF
TGTGCCAGCAGCCCATGGACAGGGCAATACGAGCAGTACTTC
>NA|TRBJ2-2|TRBV7-2|many
CASSLAGVYTGELFF
TGTGCCAGCAGCTTAGCGGGAGTATACACCGGGGAGCTGTTTTTT